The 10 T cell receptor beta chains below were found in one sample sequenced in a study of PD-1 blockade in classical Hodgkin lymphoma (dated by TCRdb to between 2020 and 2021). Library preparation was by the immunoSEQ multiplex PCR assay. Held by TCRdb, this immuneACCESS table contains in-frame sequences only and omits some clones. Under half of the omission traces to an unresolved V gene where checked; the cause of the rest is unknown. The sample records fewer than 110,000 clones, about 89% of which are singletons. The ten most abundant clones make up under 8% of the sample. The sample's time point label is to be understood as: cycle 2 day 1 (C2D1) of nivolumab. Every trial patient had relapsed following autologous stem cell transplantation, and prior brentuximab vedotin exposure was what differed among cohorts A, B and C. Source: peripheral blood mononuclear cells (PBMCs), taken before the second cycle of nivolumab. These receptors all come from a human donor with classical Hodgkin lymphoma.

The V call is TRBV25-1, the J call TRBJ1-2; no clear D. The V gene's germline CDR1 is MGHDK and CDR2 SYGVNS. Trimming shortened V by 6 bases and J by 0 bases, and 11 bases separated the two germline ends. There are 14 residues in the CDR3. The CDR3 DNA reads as TGTGCCAGCAGCACCCTGGACCCTAACTATGGCTACACCTTC. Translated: CASSTLDPNYGYTF.

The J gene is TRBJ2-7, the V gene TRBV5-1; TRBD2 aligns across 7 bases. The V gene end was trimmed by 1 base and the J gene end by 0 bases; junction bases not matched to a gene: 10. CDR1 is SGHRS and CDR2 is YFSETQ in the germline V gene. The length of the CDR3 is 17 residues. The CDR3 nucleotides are TGCGCCAGCAGCTTGTACTATTCCGGGGGGAACTCCTACGAGCAGTACTTC. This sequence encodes CASSLYYSGGNSYEQYF.

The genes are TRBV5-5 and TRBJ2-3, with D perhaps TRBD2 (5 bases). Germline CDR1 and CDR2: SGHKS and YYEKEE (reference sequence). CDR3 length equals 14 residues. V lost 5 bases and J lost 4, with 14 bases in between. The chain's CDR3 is CASSHLEGADTQYF. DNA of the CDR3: TGTGCCAGCAGTCATCTAGAGGGAGCAGATACGCAGTATTTT.

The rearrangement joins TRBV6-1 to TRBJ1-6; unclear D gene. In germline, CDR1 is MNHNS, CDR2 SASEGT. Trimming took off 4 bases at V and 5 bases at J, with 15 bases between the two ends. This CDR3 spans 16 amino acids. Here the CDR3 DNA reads TGTGCCAGCAGTGTTGAGGGAGCAGGTCATAATTCACCCCTCCACTTT. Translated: CASSVEGAGHNSPLHF.

In DNA form, the CDR3 reads TGTGCCAGTACCGCCCCGGGGGCGGGGGACCACAAAAACATTCAGTACTTC. This translates into CASTAPGAGDHKNIQYF. The chain is built from TRBV19 and TRBJ2-4; a possible D gene is TRBD2 (7 bases). The germline V gene has CDR1 LNHDA and CDR2 SQIVND (reference sequence). V gave up 7 bases and J gave up 3 bases, with 22 bases separating them. The CDR3 is 17 amino acids.

CDR3 DNA: TGTGCCAGCAGTTACGACGGGACAGGGCTTTTAGAGCAGTACTTC. Translation gives CASSYDGTGLLEQYF. The chain combines TRBV6-5 with TRBJ2-7; 9 bases are shared with TRBD1. This CDR3 spans 15 amino acids. Germline V gives CDR1 MNHEY, CDR2 SVGAGI. Trimming cost V 2 bases and J 7 bases; bases outside gene matches: 9.

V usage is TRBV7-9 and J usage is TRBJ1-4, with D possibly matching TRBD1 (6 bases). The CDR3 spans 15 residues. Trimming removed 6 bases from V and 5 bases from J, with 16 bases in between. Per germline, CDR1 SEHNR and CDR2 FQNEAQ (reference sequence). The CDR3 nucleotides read TGTGCCAGCAGAACGGGGGCAAGGGTGAATGAAAAACTGTTTTTT. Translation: CASRTGARVNEKLFF.

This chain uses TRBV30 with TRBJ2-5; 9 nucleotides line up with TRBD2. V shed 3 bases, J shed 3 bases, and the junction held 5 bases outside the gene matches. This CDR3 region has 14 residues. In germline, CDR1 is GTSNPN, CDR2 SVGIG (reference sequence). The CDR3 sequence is CAWRPAGGKETQYF. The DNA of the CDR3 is TGTGCCTGGAGGCCAGCGGGGGGCAAAGAGACCCAGTACTTC.

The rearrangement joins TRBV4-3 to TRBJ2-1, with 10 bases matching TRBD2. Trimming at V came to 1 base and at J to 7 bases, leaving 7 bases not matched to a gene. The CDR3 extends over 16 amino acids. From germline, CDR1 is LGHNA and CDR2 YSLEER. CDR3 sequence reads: CASSQGPSGGANEQFF. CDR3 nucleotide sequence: TGCGCCAGCAGCCAAGGCCCCAGCGGGGGGGCAAATGAGCAGTTCTTC.

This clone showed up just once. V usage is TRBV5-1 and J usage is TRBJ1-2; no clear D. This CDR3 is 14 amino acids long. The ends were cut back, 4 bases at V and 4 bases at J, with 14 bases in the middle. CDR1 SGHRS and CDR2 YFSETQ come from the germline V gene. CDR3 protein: CASSVEPRAYGYTF. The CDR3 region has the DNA TGCGCCAGCAGCGTAGAACCGCGGGCCTATGGCTACACCTTC.